Presented here are 25 T cell receptor beta chains from one specimen sequenced in a study of synovial regulatory T cells in juvenile arthritis. Study conclusions and caveats: Compared with other blood Treg cells, inflammation-associated Treg cells had reduced TCR diversity.

The data were produced by immunoSEQ multiplex PCR, yet TCRdb's version contains in-frame clones alone and is incomplete. The sample has over 950 clones. The antigens of these receptors remain unknown. Sample: Treg cells from blood. Sample subset: HLA-DR+ inflammation-associated blood Treg cells. Every receptor here comes from a donor aged 2-35 years with juvenile idiopathic arthritis.

This clone is deemed medium-sized by its frequency. V is TRBV28 and J is TRBJ1-5. Germline V gene lookup returns CDR1 MDHEN and CDR2 SYDVKM. The CDR3 runs to 16 residues. There is no recorded DNA. This CDR3 reads CASSFWGGSSNQPQHF.

Considering frequency, this clone is medium-sized. V is TRBV28 and J is TRBJ2-3; TCRdb's D call of TRBD2 is untestable without DNA. Germline assignment: CDR1 MDHEN and CDR2 SYDVKM. CDR3 length: 20 amino acids. The record lacks a DNA sequence. CDR3 loop: CASVGRYARSGRFGADTQYF.

The genes are TRBV5-4 and TRBJ2-5; TCRdb names TRBD1, which stays unverified in the absence of DNA. The CDR3 runs to 17 residues. Only the protein is on record. Germline CDR1 reads SGHNT; CDR2 reads YYREEE (reference sequence). The CDR3 loop is CASSLRTRGQGEETQYF.

This clone is called medium-sized based on its frequency. J is TRBJ2-7 and V is TRBV29-1. This CDR3 is built from 15 residues. The record lacks a DNA sequence. Germline V gene data show CDR1 as SQVTM and CDR2 as ANQGSEA. The CDR3 sequence: CSVELGPPLGYEQYF.

This clone is labeled medium-sized based on frequency. The rearrangement links TRBV7-8 to TRBJ1-1. The CDR3 spans 16 residues. The nucleotide record is missing. Per germline, CDR1 SGHVS and CDR2 FQNEAQ. The CDR3 sequence: CASSWESRLMNTEAFF. The variable domain in full, with the rest retrieved from reference TRBV7-8 and TRBJ1-1, is GAGVSQSPRYKVAKRGQDVALRCDPISGHVSLFWYQQALGQGPEFLTYFQNEAQLDKSGLPSDRFFAERPEGSVSTLKIQRTQQEDSAVYLCASSWESRLMNTEAFFGQGTRLTVV.

This clone counts as medium-sized (0.01 to 0.1%) by frequency. J is TRBJ1-1 and V is TRBV2; the TCRdb D gene call, TRBD1, has no DNA to confirm it. This CDR3 has 16 amino acids. No DNA appears here. Germline V gene lookup returns CDR1 SNHLY and CDR2 FYNNEI. The CDR3 spells CASSEAWQGGNTEAFF.

This clone is medium-sized by frequency. The rearrangement uses TRBV29-1 and TRBJ2-3; TCRdb lists TRBD2, though no DNA is available to test this call. The CDR3 contains 13 residues. The DNA is not on file. CDR1 and CDR2 from the germline V gene are SQVTM and ANQGSEA. The CDR3 is CSVGAGALHTQYF.

This clone is identified as medium-sized from frequency. The CDR3 spells CASSPTGGGATDTQYF. The V and J genes are TRBV18 and TRBJ2-3; TCRdb reports TRBD1, a call that lacks DNA to check it against. The length of the CDR3 is 16 residues. The DNA is unrecorded. Germline CDR1 is KGHSH and CDR2 is LQKENI.

This clone is medium-sized by frequency. The genes are TRBV6-6 and TRBJ1-6; TCRdb calls TRBD1, which cannot be checked without DNA. The CDR3 runs to 15 residues. No DNA is recorded. Germline values: CDR1 MNHNY, CDR2 SVGAGI (reference sequence). The CDR3 region is CASSYSRTNNSPLHF.

This clone registers medium-sized by frequency. The rearrangement uses TRBV19 and TRBJ1-1. CDR1 LNHDA and CDR2 SQIVND come from the germline V gene (reference sequence). The CDR3 is made up of 15 amino acids. DNA is not recorded here. This chain's CDR3 is CASSTGTPPNTEAFF.

By frequency, this clone is medium-sized. The V gene is TRBV19, the J gene TRBJ1-5. The CDR3 sequence is 15 residues long. No DNA appears here. Germline V gene lookup returns CDR1 LNHDA and CDR2 SQIVND (reference sequence). CDR3 amino acids: CASSAAPRQGQPQHF.

This clone is classed as medium-sized by frequency. This chain connects TRBV7-8 to TRBJ1-5. Germline V gives CDR1 SGHVS, CDR2 FQNEAQ. The CDR3 extends over 14 amino acids. No nucleotide data were recorded. This CDR3 is CASSLWRGNQPQHF.

This clone shows up as medium-sized by frequency. The J gene is TRBJ2-1, the V gene TRBV28; TCRdb designates TRBD1, a call that cannot be tested without DNA. The CDR3 loop spans 16 amino acids. The record lacks a DNA sequence. Germline V lookup: CDR1 MDHEN, CDR2 SYDVKM. The chain's CDR3 is CASSLMGPVSYNEQFF. The full variable domain, completed using reference TRBV28 and TRBJ2-1, is DVKVTQSSRYLVKRTGEKVFLECVQDMDHENMFWYRQDPGLGLRLIYFSYDVKMKEKGDIPEGYSVSREKKERFSLILESASTNQTSMYLCASSLMGPVSYNEQFFGPGTRLTVL.

This clone is labeled medium-sized based on frequency. This rearrangement joins TRBV7-2 to TRBJ2-7; the TCRdb call, TRBD2, lacks DNA for checking. This CDR3 spans 14 amino acids. No nucleotide data were recorded. The germline CDR1 and CDR2 sequences are SGHTA and FQGNSA. CDR3 loop: CASSSSGGSYEQYF.

The rearrangement uses TRBV6-1 and TRBJ2-3; TCRdb lists TRBD2, though no DNA is available to test this call. This CDR3 has 15 residues. DNA is not recorded here. CDR1 is MNHNS, CDR2 SASEGT, per germline. The CDR3 loop is CASSVTSGGPDTQYF.

This clone is identified as medium-sized from frequency. This chain uses TRBV4-1 with TRBJ1-2. This CDR3 has 14 amino acids. The protein alone is recorded here. Germline-derived CDR1 and CDR2 are MGHRA and YSYEKL. The CDR3 here is CASSQDNVGYGYTF.

This clone is identified as medium-sized from frequency. The CDR3 sequence is CASIPEEGNTGELFF. The J gene is TRBJ2-2, the V gene TRBV7-8; checking the TCRdb D call of TRBD2 is not possible without DNA. There are 15 residues in the CDR3. No DNA appears here. From germline, CDR1 is SGHVS and CDR2 FQNEAQ.

This clone is medium-sized (0.01 to 0.1%) by frequency. The rearrangement links TRBV10-2 to TRBJ2-7; TCRdb designates TRBD2, a call that cannot be tested without DNA. Germline V lookup: CDR1 WSHSY, CDR2 SAAADI. The CDR3 consists of 11 residues. The DNA is not on file. The CDR3 protein is CASTSSYEQYF.

This clone is identified as large (0.1 to 1%) from frequency. The V call is TRBV10-2, the J call TRBJ2-1; TCRdb's D call, TRBD2, is unchecked because there is no DNA. The CDR3 length is 15 residues. The DNA sequence is not available. Germline lookup yields CDR1 WSHSY and CDR2 SAAADI. The CDR3 protein is CASKKGAGGPVEQFF.

This clone is identified as medium-sized from frequency. The chain recombines TRBV11-2 with TRBJ1-3. The CDR3 is 12 amino acids. DNA is not on record. The germline V gene has CDR1 SGHAT and CDR2 FQNNGV. The CDR3 spells CASSLSGNTIYF.

The rearrangement joins TRBV28 to TRBJ2-2; TCRdb gives TRBD1 as the D gene, but with no DNA this cannot be confirmed. Looked up from germline, CDR1 is MDHEN and CDR2 is SYDVKM. This CDR3 spans 15 amino acids. No DNA accompanies this entry. The CDR3 sequence: CASSLKQGEHRGAVF.

Considering frequency, this clone is medium-sized. The chain combines TRBV9 with TRBJ2-5. The CDR3 loop spans 18 amino acids. The nucleotide record is missing. Germline values: CDR1 SGDLS, CDR2 YYNGEE. CDR3: CASSVDPVFWGKNETQYF.

Judged by frequency, this clone is medium-sized. The CDR3 sequence is CASSFLSSQETQYF. This chain links TRBV5-1 with TRBJ2-5. This CDR3 region has 14 residues. The DNA is not on file. Germline V CDR1 and CDR2: SGHRS, YFSETQ.

Its frequency marks this clone as medium-sized (0.01 to 0.1%). The chain carries TRBV5-1 and TRBJ1-1. This CDR3 is 16 amino acids long. No DNA accompanies this entry. Germline CDR1 is SGHRS and CDR2 is YFSETQ. The CDR3: CASSSSPGIEGTEAFF.

This clone registers medium-sized by frequency. The J gene is TRBJ1-5, the V gene TRBV28. Germline CDR1 reads MDHEN; CDR2 reads SYDVKM. The CDR3 loop spans 13 amino acids. The entry carries no DNA sequence. The CDR3 sequence: CASSLVGDQPQHF. The whole variable domain, filled in from reference TRBV28 and TRBJ1-5, reads DVKVTQSSRYLVKRTGEKVFLECVQDMDHENMFWYRQDPGLGLRLIYFSYDVKMKEKGDIPEGYSVSREKKERFSLILESASTNQTSMYLCASSLVGDQPQHFGDGTRLSIL.